This T cell receptor (beta chain) was profiled in a study of control samples from healthy donors and cancer patients. This clone was recorded only once. V was clipped by 1 base and J by 6 bases, with 13 bases between them. Germline CDR1 and CDR2: GTSNPN and SVGIG (reference sequence). This CDR3 region has 13 residues. Here immunoSEQ multiplex PCR was the method, and the copy in TCRdb shows in-frame clones only, minus some. The data hold around 190,000 clones, with 85% to 95% observed a single time. This clonotype was obtained from a young man in good health. This chain connects TRBV30 to TRBJ2-7, with D tentatively TRBD2 (5 bases). The sequenced sample was blood. In DNA, the CDR3 is TGTGCCTGGAGTGGGACTCACGAGGCCGAGCAGTACTTC. Protein sequence: CAWSGTHEAEQYF.